This entry features one T cell receptor (beta chain) sequence. This clone's antigen is unknown. Base qualities are not provided; no much larger clone lies one nucleotide away. These data belong to a study of shared clonotypes between healthy human individuals (TCRdb year 2020). In terms of the full investigation: Two women and three men aged 18 to 49 years were included in the cohort. Per donor, three plates each were used for CD4 naive and CD4 memory, two for CD8 naive, and one for CD8 memory. To estimate repertoire size and how much clonotype sharing occurs between individuals, the study deeply sequenced the blood TCR repertoires of several healthy adults. Different laboratories and diverse techniques were used to prepare libraries and sequence TCR repertoires, to increase sequencing depth and limit assay-specific biases. Between about 0.9 and 8.9 billion PBMCs per donor were obtained by leukapheresis.

Using the deep immunoSEQ assay, multiplex PCR amplified TCR CDR3 regions from genomic DNA. Extracted genomic DNA from each cell subset was spread evenly across all wells of several immunoSEQ 96-well plates, with each plate serving as a replicate. For sorted subsets, 150 to 200 ng genomic DNA, equal to tens of thousands of T cell genomes, was loaded into each replicate PCR. Purified libraries were measured with a Qubit 3.0 fluorometer, size-checked on a Bioanalyzer 2100, and measured again with the KAPA Library Quantification kit. Each immunoSEQ 96-well plate was sequenced on its own single-read 150-cycle Illumina NextSeq 550 flow cell. From the authors' description of their analysis: Because only junctional sequences without quality scores were contained in the immunoSEQ output, filtering matching that applied to full-length reads could not be performed. To assign V/J genes and CDR3, sequences were annotated using PyIR, a Python wrapper for IgBLAST v1.9, with IMGT germline references. Reads with weak V/J assignments (E-value above 1e-6), missing CDR3, stop codons, out-of-frame junctions, or ambiguous translated residues were removed. A V3J clonotype was defined by an identical inferred V gene, J gene, and CDR3 amino acid sequence. To compute the percentage overlap between repertoires, the number of shared unique clonotypes was divided by the size of the smaller repertoire. Three approaches were used to assess repertoire richness: RTK rarefaction, the Chao1 estimator, and Recon v2.1 estimates of unobserved clonotypes. For all TCRbeta clonotypes obtained by the gDNA method from several donors, generation probabilities were computed with OLGA. The source is immuneACCESS, and TCRdb retained only in-frame sequences with V and J called. Part of the clones is not carried over; for the studies checked, unresolved V genes explain less than half of this, and the remainder is unexplained. V and J calls and clone size follow that table, whereas D and trimming were derived from the DNA. The sample table contains around 1.9 million clones; only one count was recorded for 90% to 95% of them. About 1.8% of the sample goes to the ten largest clones.

The germline V gene (reference sequence) sets CDR1 to SGHNT and CDR2 to YYREEE. V loses 2 bases of germline sequence and J loses 1 base, and the interval between the two ends is 9 bases. From the cysteine up to the phenylalanine, the CDR3 has a length of 14 residues. Only the CDR3 region is kept as DNA, spanning 42 bases read in frame from base 1. The full study reports these points: The small number of donors limited the genetic and exposure-history diversity represented. Larger estimated clonotype richness was generally found for naive subsets than for memory subsets. Rarefaction of sorted-subset datasets indicated incomplete sequencing despite the large sequencing depth. Sampling was restricted to blood, and TCR repertoires in tissue are likely to differ from TCR repertoires in blood. Compared with non-shared clonotypes, clonotypes shared by all four sorted-subset donors had higher generation probabilities. Around 5.4% of naive CD4, 3.5% of naive CD8, about 2.4% of memory CD4, and approximately 0.4% of memory CD8 clonotypes were shared across several donors. Pairwise subsampling led to the expectation that sequencing depth would affect the degree of clonotype sharing among donors.

CD8 naive samples consisted of CD45RO-negative cells that were positively selected for CCR7, yielding a CD45RA+CCR7+ population without TemRA cells. The donors were healthy, HIV-negative adults who had no recently reported acute infections or vaccinations. Every donor was a Caucasian adult residing in Nashville, Tennessee, USA. Blood was collected by leukapheresis, and PBMCs were isolated by Ficoll-Histopaque density gradient centrifugation and then cryopreserved in liquid nitrogen vapor phase. Analytical flow cytometry was used to check the purity and quantity of each magnetically sorted T cell population. From each sorted fraction, genomic DNA was isolated and quantified by UV absorbance on a Nanodrop 2000c.

This sequence was found in a man between 18 and 29 years old in good health. Some clones in this sample may be carry-over from other donors' samples. The sequenced material came from naive CD8+ T cells from PBMCs. This specimen's cell subset or site label, interpreted: CD45RA+CCR7+. Recombination linked TRBV5-4 to TRBJ1-1; the D gene is perhaps TRBD1, from 6 matching bases. The CDR3 protein: CASSFWTANTEAFF. The nucleotide sequence is given as TGTGCCAGCAGCTTTTGGACAGCGAACACTGAAGCTTTCTTT.